The 30 T cell receptor beta chains below were found in one sample sequenced in a study of regulatory T cells in long-lasting Graves disease. Time point defined: newly diagnosed GD, antithyroid drugs for less than 3 months. PBMCs were the source of the RNA used for TCR sequencing. Construction of TCR beta libraries relied on iRepertoire HTBI primers and on Arm-PCR targeting CDR3 regions. Each CDR3 protein gets one entry after TCRdb re-called the multiplex PCR reads with MiXCR. The sample records 450,000 to 600,000 distinct CDR3 sequences, 13% being singletons. This sample also appeared in a second study, on T cells in Graves' hyperthyroidism and ophthalmopathy.

This material consisted of peripheral blood mononuclear cells (PBMCs), taken at new diagnosis, from a patient treated with antithyroid drugs. These receptors were collected from a man younger than 40 with Graves disease.

This clonotype was observed at least ten times. Mismatch with germline at one junction end may stem from a read error. The gene calls are TRBV5-1 and TRBJ1-1; D ambiguous. There are 14 residues in the CDR3. Germline V gene lookup returns CDR1 SGHRS and CDR2 YFSETQ. Here the CDR3 reads CASSLAPANTEAFF. DNA of the CDR3: TGTGCCAGCAGTTTAGCGCCAGCGAACACTGAAGCTTTCTTT.

This clonotype was found many times. The V and J genes are TRBV2 and TRBJ1-1; D may be TRBD1 (5 bases). The CDR3 length is 13 residues. Germline V lookup: CDR1 SNHLY, CDR2 FYNNEI. V dropped 4 bases and J dropped 5 bases, with 11 bases sitting between them. Written as DNA, the CDR3 is TGTGCCAGCAGTGCAGGGAGGGGTACTGAAGCTTTCTTT. This codes for CASSAGRGTEAFF.

This clonotype was detected ten times or more. The V and J genes are TRBV6-1 and TRBJ2-3, with 13 nucleotides matching TRBD2. From germline, CDR1 is MNHNS and CDR2 SASEGT. The CDR3 is made up of 16 amino acids. With 6 bases clipped from V and 6 bases from J, the junction kept 9 bases outside the gene matches. The CDR3 DNA is TGTGCCAGCAGAGGTCGACTAGCGGGAGGTCGGGATACGCAGTATTTT. It codes for CASRGRLAGGRDTQYF.

This clonotype was observed many times. V and J are TRBV29-1 and TRBJ1-5; D is perhaps TRBD1 (5 bases). V was shortened by 5 bases and J by 0 bases, with 11 bases between the two germline ends. The CDR3 runs to 14 residues. Per germline, CDR1 SQVTM and CDR2 ANQGSEA. CDR3 nucleotide sequence: TGCAGCGTTCAGCGGGGCGATAGCAATCAGCCCCAGCATTTT. Translation gives CSVQRGDSNQPQHF.

As for this clonotype: This could be a read error, since a much larger clone is one nucleotide away. V usage is TRBV27 and J usage is TRBJ2-7; the D gene is possibly TRBD2 (7 bases). Germline lookup yields CDR1 MNHEY and CDR2 SMNVEV (reference sequence). This CDR3 region has 15 residues. CDR3 sequence (DNA): TGTGCCAGCAGTTTAGGGCGGGGGCTCTCCTACGGGCAGTACTTC. The encoded protein is CASSLGRGLSYGQYF.

The table lists this clonotype with many counts. The genes are TRBV7-2 and TRBJ1-2; 7 nucleotides align to TRBD1. Per germline, CDR1 SGHTA and CDR2 FQGNSA. This CDR3 is built from 14 residues. V shed 1 base and J 4 bases; nucleotides not matched to a gene: 3. CDR3 sequence: CASSLGGQLYGYTF. The CDR3 DNA sequence: TGTGCCAGCAGCTTAGGGGGACAGCTCTATGGCTACACCTTC.

This clonotype was seen more than once but under ten times. The chain combines TRBV6-1 with TRBJ2-1; 10 nucleotides align to TRBD2. Losses at the gene ends were 2 bases for V and 7 bases for J; bases not matched to a gene: 20. The germline CDR1 and CDR2 sequences are MNHNS and SASEGT. The CDR3 totals 20 residues. The CDR3 coding sequence is TGTGCCAGCAGTGAACGGTCAGGGGGCGATCTAGCGGGAGTAGATAATGAGCAGTTCTTC. It codes for CASSERSGGDLAGVDNEQFF.

This clonotype was seen ten or more times. The chain uses TRBV20-1 and TRBJ2-1; D is ambiguous. The CDR3 has 13 residues. Trimming removed 5 bases at V and 6 bases at J, with 14 bases between. The germline gives CDR1 DFQATT, CDR2 SNEGSKA (reference sequence). In DNA form, the CDR3 reads TGCAGTGCTCGTGTGCCTAGACGCAATGAGCAGTTCTTC. Its protein product is CSARVPRRNEQFF.

This clonotype was counted ten times or more. The chain recombines TRBV24-1 with TRBJ1-1; D might be TRBD1 (5 bases). This CDR3 is built from 15 residues. Looked up from germline, CDR1 is KGHDR and CDR2 is SFDVKD. Trimming removed 2 bases from V and 0 bases from J, with 9 bases in between. Written as DNA, the CDR3 is TGTGCCACCAGTGATTCGACAGAAATGAACACTGAAGCTTTCTTT. This codes for CATSDSTEMNTEAFF.

This clonotype was observed a few times. The genes are TRBV4-2 and TRBJ2-3; D gene unclear. The CDR3 consists of 16 residues. Germline assignment: CDR1 LGHNA and CDR2 YNFKEQ. V shed 1 base and J shed 0 bases, with 11 bases lying between them. The CDR3 DNA follows: TGTGCCAGCAGCCAAGGGTCGGCCCCTAGCACAGATACGCAGTATTTT. This translates into CASSQGSAPSTDTQYF.

The table lists this clonotype with many counts. The rearrangement links TRBV5-1 to TRBJ2-7, with no clear D. Germline V CDR1 and CDR2: SGHRS, YFSETQ. Trimming took 1 base from V and 3 from J, leaving 14 bases between them. This CDR3 has 15 amino acids. CDR3 in amino acids: CASSLNVDPSYEQYF. The CDR3 nucleotides read TGCGCCAGCAGCTTGAACGTCGACCCAAGCTACGAGCAGTACTTC.

The table lists this clonotype with many counts. One end of the junction varies from germline; a read error may be responsible. This chain uses TRBV5-1 with TRBJ2-1; 15 nucleotides match TRBD2. This CDR3 has 15 amino acids. In germline, CDR1 is SGHRS, CDR2 YFSETQ. The CDR3 coding sequence is TGTGCCAGCAGCCTGGGACTAGCGGGAGGAAGGGAGCAGTTCTTC. Its translation is CASSLGLAGGREQFF.

This clonotype has at least ten counts. Here the CDR3 reads CASSEFPKGTFF. The CDR3 DNA reads as TGTGCCAGCAGTGAATTCCCGAAGGGAACTTTCTTT. The rearrangement joins TRBV6-1 to TRBJ1-1; D call uncertain. The germline gives CDR1 MNHNS, CDR2 SASEGT. The CDR3 has 12 amino acids. V was clipped by 2 bases and J by 12 bases, with 13 bases between them.

This clonotype was detected many times. The chain has TRBV24-1 and TRBJ2-2; perhaps D is TRBD1 or TRBD2 (5 bases each). Germline CDR1 is KGHDR and CDR2 is SFDVKD. This CDR3 spans 15 amino acids. Trimming left V 0 bases short and J 6 bases short, with 10 bases between. This CDR3 reads CATSDLRGRAGELFF. CDR3 nucleotides: TGTGCCACCAGTGATTTGCGGGGACGGGCCGGGGAGCTGTTTTTT.

Many counts were recorded for this clonotype. This chain joins TRBV28 and TRBJ1-4; 7 bases are a match to TRBD1. The trim removed 2 bases at V and 4 bases at J, leaving 4 bases unmatched. The CDR3 is 15 amino acids. Germline V gives CDR1 MDHEN, CDR2 SYDVKM. CDR3 sequence (DNA): TGTGCCAGCAGTTTAACGGGGACAGATAATGAAAAACTGTTTTTT. This sequence encodes CASSLTGTDNEKLFF.

This clonotype occurred many times. V gene TRBV12-3 or TRBV12-4 combines with J gene TRBJ2-5; no clear D gene. The CDR3 length is 13 residues. Trimming cost V 5 bases and J 4 bases, with 11 bases left between them. CDR3 sequence (DNA): TGTGCCAGCAGTACTGAAGGCCTAGAGACCCAGTACTTC. Translated: CASSTEGLETQYF.

The gene calls are TRBV19 and TRBJ2-3; D is ambiguous. Germline-derived CDR1 and CDR2 are LNHDA and SQIVND (reference sequence). The V gene lost 4 bases and the J gene lost 7 bases, with 15 bases spanning the gap. This CDR3 spans 14 amino acids. CDR3 protein: CASSTSPTRNTQYF. The DNA for the CDR3 is TGTGCCAGTAGTACCTCGCCGACACGGAATACGCAGTATTTT.

This clonotype occurred once. One junction end disagrees with the germline gene, perhaps due to a read error. V is TRBV20-1 and J is TRBJ2-3, with D unresolved. CDR3 size: 14 residues. Germline V gene data show CDR1 as DFQATT and CDR2 as SNEGSKA (reference sequence). The CDR3 nucleotides read TGCAGTGCTCCGAGTAGCCGCGGCACATATACGCAGTATTTT. This encodes CSAPSSRGTYTQYF.

This clonotype was picked up a small number of times. The rearrangement joins TRBV6-1 to TRBJ2-3; the D gene is possibly TRBD1 (6 bases). Trimming removed 6 bases at V and 5 bases at J, with 15 bases between. This CDR3 comprises 14 residues. CDR1 is MNHNS, CDR2 SASEGT, per germline. For the CDR3, the DNA is TGTGCCAGCAGATCCTCAGGGGCCGGAGATACGCAGTATTTT. It translates to CASRSSGAGDTQYF.

This clonotype was counted ten times or more. The CDR3 sequence is CASILDRVEETQYF. The CDR3 bases are TGTGCCAGCATCTTGGACAGGGTTGAAGAGACCCAGTACTTC. The rearrangement links TRBV2 to TRBJ2-5; TRBD1 matches 8 bases. In germline, CDR1 is SNHLY, CDR2 FYNNEI. The CDR3 consists of 14 residues. With 7 bases clipped from V and 3 bases from J, the junction kept 7 bases outside the gene matches.

This chain's CDR3 is CSVLNQAGTQYF. The CDR3 DNA sequence: TGCAGCGTTCTAAATCAGGCGGGGACCCAGTACTTC. This chain connects TRBV29-1 to TRBJ2-5, with a tentative D call TRBD2 (5 bases). With 5 bases removed from V and 7 bases from J, the gap between germline ends came to 14 bases. There are 12 residues in the CDR3. Germline CDR1 and CDR2: SQVTM and ANQGSEA. The entire variable domain, with the rest obtained from reference TRBV29-1 and TRBJ2-5, is as follows: SAVISQKPSRDICQRGTSLTIQCQVDSQVTMMFWYRQQPGQSLTLIATANQGSEATYESGFVIDKFPISRPNLTFSTLTVSNMSPEDSSIYLCSVLNQAGTQYFGPGTRLLVL.

This clonotype was recorded a few times. The CDR3 end shows no conserved phenylalanine or tryptophan, and so a read error is likely. The chain joins TRBV5-1 to TRBJ1-6, with 7 bases matching TRBD1. V gave up 3 bases and J gave up 7 bases; unmatched junction bases: 10. The CDR3 length is 16 residues. Germline lookup yields CDR1 SGHRS and CDR2 YFSETQ. DNA of the CDR3: TGCGCCAGCAGCTCGTCCCCGGGACAGCGGAATTCACCCCTCCACTCT. This gives the protein CASSSSPGQRNSPLHS.

This clonotype has a handful of counts. This rearrangement joins TRBV11-3 to TRBJ2-1, with 7 bases matching TRBD2. In germline, CDR1 is SGHNT, CDR2 YENEEA. The CDR3 spans 15 residues. The J segment lost 2 bases and the V segment lost 5 bases, leaving 6 bases of the junction unmatched. CDR3 nucleotides: TGTGCCAGCAGCCTGAGCGGGGCGGCCTACAATGAGCAGTTCTTC. Amino acid sequence: CASSLSGAAYNEQFF.

The V gene is TRBV28, the J gene TRBJ1-6, with 7 positions matching TRBD1. V lost 5 bases and J lost 7; bases outside the gene matches: 23. CDR1 and CDR2 from the germline V gene are MDHEN and SYDVKM. CDR3 size: 20 residues. CDR3 protein: CASSGDSVFSQLFENSPLHF. CDR3 sequence (DNA): TGTGCCAGCAGTGGGGACAGCGTCTTCTCTCAACTATTTGAAAATTCACCCCTCCACTTT.

This clonotype was counted many times. For the CDR3, the DNA is TGTGCCAGCCCCCAGCGGGAGGGAAGGGATACGCAGTATTTT. It is translated as CASPQREGRDTQYF. V is TRBV28 and J is TRBJ2-3, with 10 bases identical to TRBD2. The CDR3 covers 14 residues. Trimming cost V 8 bases and J 6 bases; bases outside gene matches: 8. In germline, CDR1 is MDHEN, CDR2 SYDVKM.

This chain uses TRBV10-3 with TRBJ1-3, with TRBD1 as a possible D gene (6 bases). Germline lookup yields CDR1 ENHRY and CDR2 SYGVKD. V dropped 11 bases and J dropped 4 bases, with 12 bases sitting between them. CDR3 size: 12 residues. The CDR3 spells CASDDRGNTIYF. The CDR3 DNA is TGTGCCTCGGACGACAGGGGAAACACCATATATTTT.

This clonotype has a count of ten or more. The chain has TRBV29-1 and TRBJ1-4, with TRBD1 as a possible D gene (5 bases). Deletions cut 7 bases from V and 8 bases from J, with 14 bases between. The CDR3 spans 12 residues. CDR1 is SQVTM and CDR2 is ANQGSEA in the germline V gene. The CDR3 sequence is CSGGTGREKLFF. CDR3 sequence (DNA): TGCAGCGGTGGGACGGGAAGGGAAAAACTGTTTTTT.

This clonotype occurred many times. The chain couples TRBV29-1 to TRBJ2-1; TRBD2 agrees at 14 bases. Germline V CDR1 and CDR2: SQVTM, ANQGSEA. V was pared by 7 bases and J by 8 bases, with 4 bases of the junction left unmatched. CDR3 length equals 13 residues. The CDR3: CSDGTSGSDEQFF. CDR3 nucleotide sequence: TGCAGCGACGGGACTAGCGGGAGTGATGAGCAGTTCTTC.

This clonotype was seen repeatedly, ten times or more. The chain couples TRBV29-1 to TRBJ1-2; D uncertain. The length of the CDR3 is 16 residues. V lost 6 bases and J 9 bases, leaving 29 bases between the germline ends. CDR1 is SQVTM and CDR2 is ANQGSEA in the germline V gene. CDR3 in amino acids: CSVLHNRGWRKGRYTF. The CDR3 bases are TGCAGCGTCCTCCATAACCGAGGGTGGAGAAAAGGCCGCTACACCTTC. The entire variable domain, with the rest obtained from reference TRBV29-1 and TRBJ1-2, is as follows: SAVISQKPSRDICQRGTSLTIQCQVDSQVTMMFWYRQQPGQSLTLIATANQGSEATYESGFVIDKFPISRPNLTFSTLTVSNMSPEDSSIYLCSVLHNRGWRKGRYTFGSGTRLTVV.

This clonotype has ten or more counts. The V call is TRBV3-1, the J call TRBJ2-7, with D unresolved. The CDR3 sequence is 13 residues long. Trimming took off 4 bases at V and 3 bases at J, with 10 bases between the two ends. Looked up from germline, CDR1 is LGHDT and CDR2 is YNNKEL (reference sequence). The CDR3 protein is CASSPLEDYEQYF. DNA for the CDR3: TGTGCCAGCAGCCCCTTGGAAGACTACGAGCAGTACTTC.